Below, 26 T cell receptor beta chains from the same sample are listed, as sequenced in a study of T cells in Graves' hyperthyroidism and ophthalmopathy. TCR beta CDR3 region amplification was performed from RNA transcripts. The HTBI primer set drove a first-round RT-PCR of the TCR CDR3. TCRdb recomputed calls from the multiplex PCR reads with MiXCR, one row per CDR3 protein. The sample holds some 270,000 distinct CDR3 sequences, almost 25% seen once. Sequencing was performed on blood. These receptors were collected from a woman aged 35 to 49 with Graves' ophthalmopathy.

This clonotype has at least ten counts. The V and J genes are TRBV20-1 and TRBJ2-2; TRBD2 is a possible D gene (5 bases). The CDR3 length is 14 residues. The V end was cut by 3 bases, the J end by 0 bases, with 8 bases between. CDR1 is DFQATT, CDR2 SNEGSKA, per germline (reference sequence). CDR3 nucleotide sequence: TGCAGTGCTAGCGGGAAACCGAACACCGGGGAGCTGTTTTTT. Translation gives CSASGKPNTGELFF.

This clonotype was seen at least ten times. The chain couples TRBV12-3 or TRBV12-4 to TRBJ1-6; 9 nucleotides line up with TRBD1. V trimming: 4 bases; J trimming: 10 bases; junction bases outside the gene matches: 5. The CDR3 contains 14 residues. The CDR3: CASSSGTGRSPLHF. CDR3 nucleotide sequence: TGTGCCAGCAGTTCCGGGACAGGGAGATCACCCCTCCACTTT.

The sample holds many counts of this clonotype. J is TRBJ2-2 and V is TRBV2; a weak D match, TRBD2 (5 bases). The CDR3 is 15 residues long. Germline CDR1 is SNHLY and CDR2 is FYNNEI. The germline V and J ends were trimmed by 4 bases and 1 base, with 10 bases remaining between them. CDR3 sequence: CASSVDRENTGELFF. The CDR3 nucleotides are TGTGCCAGCAGTGTGGATCGGGAGAACACCGGGGAGCTGTTTTTT.

This clonotype has ten or more counts. The rearrangement uses TRBV5-6 and TRBJ1-5; perhaps TRBD1 as D (5 bases). This CDR3 spans 15 amino acids. CDR1 is SGHDT, CDR2 YYEEEE, per germline. Between the trimmed V and J ends, which lost 3 bases and 1 base, there was a span of 11 bases. This CDR3 reads CASSSGHRSNQPQHF. Here the CDR3 DNA reads TGTGCCAGCAGCTCTGGACATCGGAGCAATCAGCCCCAGCATTTT.

This chain connects TRBV6-2 or TRBV6-3 to TRBJ2-7, with 11 bases identical to TRBD2. This CDR3 contains 19 residues. V was pared by 0 bases and J by 2 bases, with 12 bases of the junction left unmatched. Germline V gene sequence: CDR1 MNHEY, CDR2 SVGEGT. The CDR3 loop is CASSYSTLATSGGTYEQYF. For the CDR3, the DNA is TGTGCCAGCAGTTACTCGACTCTTGCAACTAGCGGGGGAACCTACGAGCAGTACTTC.

This clonotype came up many times. V usage is TRBV6-5 and J usage is TRBJ1-5; D remains ambiguous. Trimming removed 7 bases at V and 13 bases at J, with 14 bases between. Germline CDR1 and CDR2: MNHEY and SVGAGI. This CDR3 region has 11 residues. The CDR3 coding sequence is TGTGCCAGCACCGCCGCCTATTTACAGCATTTT. This gives the protein CASTAAYLQHF.

The chain combines TRBV6-2 or TRBV6-3 with TRBJ2-7; the match to TRBD1 covers 8 bases. With V trimmed by 4 bases and J by 5 bases, 4 bases remained unmatched. The CDR3 is made up of 13 amino acids. CDR1 and CDR2 from the germline V gene are MNHEY and SVGEGT. CDR3 sequence (DNA): TGTGCCAGCAGTTCAGGGGGCAACAACGAGCAGTACTTC. It yields the protein CASSSGGNNEQYF.

In its sample, this clonotype was seen many times. The chain uses TRBV4-2 and TRBJ2-5; possibly TRBD1 or TRBD2 for D (5 bases each). Germline CDR1 is LGHNA and CDR2 is YNFKEQ. The ends were cut back, 4 bases at V and 4 bases at J, with 13 bases in the middle. The CDR3 runs to 14 residues. The DNA for the CDR3 is TGTGCCAGCAGCCCCTCTCCGGGGCGAGAGACCCAGTACTTC. This sequence encodes CASSPSPGRETQYF.

The table lists this clonotype with many counts. This chain joins TRBV3-1 and TRBJ1-2; a possible D gene is TRBD1 (5 bases). The CDR3 contains 14 residues. Germline CDR1 and CDR2: LGHDT and YNNKEL (reference sequence). V was clipped by 3 bases and J by 3 bases, with 11 bases between them. This CDR3 reads CASSHGVGDYGYTF. In DNA form, the CDR3 reads TGTGCCAGCAGCCACGGGGTGGGGGACTATGGCTACACCTTC.

The chain joins TRBV6-1 to TRBJ2-7; perhaps D is TRBD1 or TRBD2 (5 bases each). The CDR3 covers 12 residues. CDR1 and CDR2 from the germline V gene are MNHNS and SASEGT. Trimming removed 10 bases from V and 5 bases from J, with 15 bases in between. CDR3 DNA: TGTGCCACCAACCCAGGGACGGACGAGCAGTACTTC. This codes for CATNPGTDEQYF.

This clonotype was counted ten times or more. The chain is built from TRBV27 and TRBJ2-5; TRBD1 matches at 7 bases. The length of the CDR3 is 13 residues. V lost 4 bases to trimming and J lost 3 bases; unmatched junction nucleotides: 2. The germline gives CDR1 MNHEY, CDR2 SMNVEV (reference sequence). The CDR3 region has the DNA TGTGCCAGCAGTTCCGACAGGGAAGAGACCCAGTACTTC. Encoded protein: CASSSDREETQYF.

This clonotype was seen at least ten times. J is TRBJ2-7 and V is TRBV7-9; D is perhaps TRBD1 (5 bases). In germline, CDR1 is SEHNR, CDR2 FQNEAQ (reference sequence). The CDR3 runs 15 residues. Trimming took off 4 bases at V and 2 bases at J, with 15 bases between the two ends. The CDR3 DNA reads TGTGCCAGCAGCTCCCCAGACAGTATTACCTACGAGCAGTACTTC. Amino acids: CASSSPDSITYEQYF.

This clonotype has ten or more counts. This rearrangement joins TRBV14 to TRBJ1-6; 9 bases are shared with TRBD1. V trimming: 1 base; J trimming: 6 bases; junction bases outside the gene matches: 1. Germline CDR1 reads SGHDN; CDR2 reads FVKESK. The CDR3 is 15 residues long. The CDR3 loop is CASSQGTGVNSPLHF. DNA for the CDR3: TGTGCCAGCAGCCAAGGGACAGGGGTTAATTCACCCCTCCACTTT.

This clonotype was recorded many times. The rearrangement joins TRBV6-2 or TRBV6-3 to TRBJ2-7; 7 bases are shared with TRBD1. CDR3 length: 15 residues. The V and J ends lost 5 bases and 1 base, in that order; junction bases with no gene match: 8. Germline CDR1 is MNHEY and CDR2 is SVGEGT. CDR3 amino acids: CASSNGQAYSYEQYF. The CDR3 nucleotides read TGTGCCAGCAGTAACGGACAGGCCTATTCCTACGAGCAGTACTTC.

V and J are TRBV28 and TRBJ1-2; 8 positions agree with TRBD1. V trimming: 5 bases; J trimming: 3 bases; junction bases outside the gene matches: 2. The V gene's germline CDR1 is MDHEN and CDR2 SYDVKM. CDR3 length: 13 residues. The DNA for the CDR3 is TGTGCCAGCAGTGCACAGGGGGACTATGGCTACACCTTC. It codes for CASSAQGDYGYTF.

This clonotype has a count of ten or more. This sequence joins TRBV7-8 and TRBJ1-1, with no clear D. V lost 9 bases and J lost 4, with 15 bases in between. This CDR3 comprises 13 residues. Germline V gene sequence: CDR1 SGHVS, CDR2 FQNEAQ. CDR3 sequence reads: CASGPRVVTEAFF. For the CDR3, the DNA is TGTGCCAGTGGTCCTCGGGTTGTCACTGAAGCTTTCTTT.

The chain uses TRBV6-1 and TRBJ1-1; 7 bases fit TRBD1. Looked up from germline, CDR1 is MNHNS and CDR2 is SASEGT. V was pared by 6 bases and J by 1 base, with 5 bases of the junction left unmatched. The CDR3 sequence is 14 residues long. Written as DNA, the CDR3 is TGTGCCAGCAGAGTCGACAGGGCGAACACTGAAGCTTTCTTT. It specifies CASRVDRANTEAFF.

In its sample, this clonotype was seen many times. The rearrangement joins TRBV24-1 to TRBJ2-7, with 7 bases lining up with TRBD2. The CDR3 has 15 residues. With V trimmed by 4 bases and J by 1 base, 6 bases remained unmatched. The V gene's germline CDR1 is KGHDR and CDR2 SFDVKD. The CDR3 spells CATSDPGTNSYEQYF. The CDR3 DNA reads TGTGCCACCAGTGACCCAGGGACTAATTCCTACGAGCAGTACTTC.

The chain employs TRBV20-1 and TRBJ2-5; 7 nucleotides align to TRBD1. Germline CDR1 is DFQATT and CDR2 is SNEGSKA (reference sequence). The CDR3 contains 16 residues. Losses at the gene ends were 7 bases for V and 5 bases for J; bases not matched to a gene: 19. DNA of the CDR3: TGCAGTGGTTGGTCGACAGCCGTCCTACAGGGGGAGACCCAGTACTTC. It is translated as CSGWSTAVLQGETQYF.

J is TRBJ2-1 and V is TRBV20-1; 7 nucleotides agree with TRBD1. With 5 bases clipped from V and 5 bases from J, the junction kept 9 bases outside the gene matches. CDR3 length: 14 amino acids. The germline V gene encodes CDR1 DFQATT and CDR2 SNEGSKA (reference sequence). The CDR3 sequence: CSAPDRVVNNEQFF. The CDR3 DNA is TGCAGTGCTCCCGACAGGGTAGTTAACAATGAGCAGTTCTTC.

This clonotype has a handful of counts. This chain uses TRBV6-2 or TRBV6-3 with TRBJ2-7; TRBD2 agrees at 8 bases. V dropped 7 bases and J dropped 4; count of bases not matched to a gene: 9. CDR1 is MNHEY and CDR2 is SVGEGT in the germline V gene. This CDR3 has 14 amino acids. CDR3 DNA: TGTGCCAGCACATCTAGCGGGCCTCGGTACGAGCAGTACTTC. Its translation is CASTSSGPRYEQYF.

This chain uses TRBV28 with TRBJ1-1; no firm D call. Germline lookup yields CDR1 MDHEN and CDR2 SYDVKM. The CDR3 is made up of 14 amino acids. Trimming shortened V by 8 bases and J by 1 base, and 14 bases separated the two germline ends. CDR3 protein: CASGLEQRNTEAFF. CDR3 in DNA: TGTGCCAGCGGCTTGGAACAGAGGAACACTGAAGCTTTCTTT. Combining the CDR3 with reference TRBV28 and TRBJ1-1 gives the whole variable domain DVKVTQSSRYLVKRTGEKVFLECVQDMDHENMFWYRQDPGLGLRLIYFSYDVKMKEKGDIPEGYSVSREKKERFSLILESASTNQTSMYLCASGLEQRNTEAFFGQGTRLTVV.

This sequence joins TRBV6-2 or TRBV6-3 and TRBJ1-5, with a possible D match to TRBD1 (6 bases). Trimming removed 5 bases from V and 3 bases from J, with 8 bases in between. CDR3 length: 13 amino acids. The germline V gene has CDR1 MNHEY and CDR2 SVGEGT. CDR3 DNA sequence: TGTGCCAGCAGTGACAGGACCAATCAGCCCCAGCATTTT. It codes for CASSDRTNQPQHF.

In this sample, this clonotype turned up many times. The chain recombines TRBV5-5 with TRBJ2-2; D is possibly TRBD2 (5 bases). CDR1 is SGHKS, CDR2 YYEKEE, per germline (reference sequence). Trimming shortened V by 3 bases and J by 0 bases, and 6 bases separated the two germline ends. The CDR3 covers 14 residues. This CDR3 is CASSSGSNTGELFF. CDR3 nucleotide sequence: TGTGCCAGCAGCTCGGGATCGAACACCGGGGAGCTGTTTTTT.

This clonotype was counted many times. The gene calls are TRBV7-6 and TRBJ1-1; maybe TRBD1 (6 bases). CDR3 length: 13 residues. Germline V gene data show CDR1 as SGHVS and CDR2 as FNYEAQ. V lost 5 bases, J lost 0 bases, and 7 bases lay in between. DNA of the CDR3: TGTGCCAGCAGCGGGGGCCTGAACACTGAAGCTTTCTTT. Amino acids: CASSGGLNTEAFF.

This clonotype was observed at least ten times. The chain carries TRBV5-1 and TRBJ2-5; D may correspond to TRBD1 or TRBD2 (5 bases each). V lost 2 bases, J lost 1 base, and 24 bases lay in between. The germline CDR1 and CDR2 sequences are SGHRS and YFSETQ. CDR3 length: 19 residues. The CDR3 coding sequence is TGCGCCAGCAGCTTCGGCCCCAAAACCCGAAAGGGACCCCAAGAGACCCAGTACTTC. This encodes CASSFGPKTRKGPQETQYF.